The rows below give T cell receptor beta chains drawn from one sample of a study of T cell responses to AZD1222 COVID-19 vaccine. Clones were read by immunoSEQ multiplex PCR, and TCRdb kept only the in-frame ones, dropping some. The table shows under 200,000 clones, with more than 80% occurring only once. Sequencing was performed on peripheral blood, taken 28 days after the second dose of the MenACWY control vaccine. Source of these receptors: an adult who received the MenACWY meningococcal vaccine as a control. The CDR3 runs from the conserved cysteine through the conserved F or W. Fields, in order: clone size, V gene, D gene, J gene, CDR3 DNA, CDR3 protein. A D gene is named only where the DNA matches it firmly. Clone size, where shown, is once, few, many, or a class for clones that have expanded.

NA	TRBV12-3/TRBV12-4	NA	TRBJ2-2	TGTGCCAGCGGCCTACAGGTTACCGGGGAGCTGTTTTTT	CASGLQVTGELFF
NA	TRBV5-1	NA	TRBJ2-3	TGCGCCAGCAGCTTGGTCGGGGATGGACCAGATACGCAGTATTTT	CASSLVGDGPDTQYF
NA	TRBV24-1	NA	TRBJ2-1	TGTGCCACCAGTGCCGAGCGGAACACCGACAATGAGCAGTTCTTC	CATSAERNTDNEQFF
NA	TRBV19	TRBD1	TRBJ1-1	TGTGCCAGTCGGACAGGGGCGAACACTGAAGCTTTCTTT	CASRTGANTEAFF
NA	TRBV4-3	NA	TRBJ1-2	TGCGCCAGCAGCCAAGGTCGGCACGGGCAGGGGGGCTACACCTTC	CASSQGRHGQGGYTF
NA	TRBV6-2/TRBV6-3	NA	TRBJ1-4	TGTGCCAGCAGTTTGGGGCGGGGTGAAAAACTGTTTTTT	CASSLGRGEKLFF
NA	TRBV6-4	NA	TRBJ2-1	TGTGCCAGCAGTTACGGGGGTTTCGATGAGCAGTTCTTC	CASSYGGFDEQFF
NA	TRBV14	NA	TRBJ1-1	TGTGCCAGCAGCCTAAAGATGAACACTGAAGCTTTCTTT	CASSLKMNTEAFF
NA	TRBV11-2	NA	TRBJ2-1	TGTGCCAGCAGCTTAGCGGGACTTAACAATGAGCAGTTCTTC	CASSLAGLNNEQFF
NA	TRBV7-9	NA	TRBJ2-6	TGTGCCAGCAGCTTGCCAGGGAGTCCTGGGGCCAACGTCCTGACTTTC	CASSLPGSPGANVLTF
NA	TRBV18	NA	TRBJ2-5	TGTGCCAGCTCACCAGAGATTCAGGAGACCCAGTACTTC	CASSPEIQETQYF
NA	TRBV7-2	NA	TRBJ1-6	TGTGCCAGCAGCTTAGACGGCCTCTATAATTCACCCCTCCACTTT	CASSLDGLYNSPLHF
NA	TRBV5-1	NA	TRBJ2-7	TGCGCCAGCAGGCTTGAACGGGGCTCCTACGAGCAGTACTTC	CASRLERGSYEQYF
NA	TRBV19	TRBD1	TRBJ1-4	TGTGCCAGTAGTAGGGGACAGCTTAATAATGAAAAACTGTTTTTT	CASSRGQLNNEKLFF
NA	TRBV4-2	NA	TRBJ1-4	TGTGCCAGCAGCCAAGATCTCGACAAGGCTAGGGGCGGGCTGTTTTTT	CASSQDLDKARGGLFF
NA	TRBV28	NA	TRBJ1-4	TGTGCCAGCACCTTGGGAGGGCTGGATGAAAAACTGTTTTTT	CASTLGGLDEKLFF
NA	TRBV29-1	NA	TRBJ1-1	TGCAGCGTTGAAAACTCTCAGGGCACTGAAGCTTTCTTT	CSVENSQGTEAFF
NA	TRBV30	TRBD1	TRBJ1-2	TGTGCCTGGACTCCGGGACAGGGGGCGTCTGGCTACACCTTC	CAWTPGQGASGYTF
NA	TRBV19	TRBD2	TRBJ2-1	TGTGCCAGTAGTGGGGCGGGAGTTCTGAGCTCCTACAATGAGCAGTTCTTC	CASSGAGVLSSYNEQFF
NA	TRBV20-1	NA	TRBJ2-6	TGCAGTGCTAGTTCGCGGCAGGTCTCTGGGGCCAACGTCCTGACTTTC	CSASSRQVSGANVLTF
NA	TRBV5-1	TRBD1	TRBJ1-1	TGCGCCAGCAGCGCCACAGGGGAAGGGGCTTTCTTT	CASSATGEGAFF
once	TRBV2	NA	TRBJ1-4	TGTGCCAGGGCGACAGGCGCTAATGAAAAACTGTTTTTT	CARATGANEKLFF
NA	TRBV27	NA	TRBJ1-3	TGTGCCAGCAGATCCCCGGGGGATCCCTCCTCTGGAAACACCATATATTTT	CASRSPGDPSSGNTIYF
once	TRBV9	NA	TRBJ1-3	TGTGCCAGCAGCCTAGGAGGTGGAAACACCATATATTTT	CASSLGGGNTIYF
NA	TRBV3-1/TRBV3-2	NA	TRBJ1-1	TGTGCCAGCAGCCTAGGGACGGGGAACACTGAAGCTTTCTTT	CASSLGTGNTEAFF
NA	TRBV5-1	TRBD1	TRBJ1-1	TGCGCCAGCAGCTTGCCCCACAGGGACAGGAACACTGAAGCTTTCTTT	CASSLPHRDRNTEAFF
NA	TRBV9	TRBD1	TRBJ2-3	TGTGCCAGCAGCATAACAGGGGAAGATACGCAGTATTTT	CASSITGEDTQYF
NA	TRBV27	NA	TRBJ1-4	TGTGCCAGCAGCCCAGCTGGGGGTGAAAAACTGTTTTTT	CASSPAGGEKLFF
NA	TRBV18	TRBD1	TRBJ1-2	TGTGCCAGCTCACCCGTGACAGGGGATGGCTACACCTTC	CASSPVTGDGYTF
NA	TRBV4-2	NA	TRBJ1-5	TGTGCCAGCAGCCAAGATGGGGGTATCAATCAGCCCCAGCATTTT	CASSQDGGINQPQHF
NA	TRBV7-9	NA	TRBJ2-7	TGTGCCAGCAGCTTAGGGGAAACGTCCTCCTACGAGCAGTACTTC	CASSLGETSSYEQYF
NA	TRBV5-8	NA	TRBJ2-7	TGTGCCAGCTCTAGCAGACTCTCCTACGAGCAGTACTTC	CASSSRLSYEQYF
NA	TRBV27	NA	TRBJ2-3	TGTGCCAGCAGTTCCGGGCCAGTCCGTGTCACAGATACGCAGTATTTT	CASSSGPVRVTDTQYF
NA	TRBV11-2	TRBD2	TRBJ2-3	TGTGCCAGCAGCATTCTAGCGGGACCTAGCACAGATACGCAGTATTTT	CASSILAGPSTDTQYF
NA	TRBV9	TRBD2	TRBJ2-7	TGTGCCAGCAGCACCATTCGAAAGGGGCGGGAGGGCCTCGAGCAGTACTTC	CASSTIRKGREGLEQYF
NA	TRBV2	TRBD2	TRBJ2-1	TGTGCCAGCAGAGGGACTAGCGGGCTTTACAATGAGCAGTTCTTC	CASRGTSGLYNEQFF
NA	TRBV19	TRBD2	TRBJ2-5	TGTGCCAGTAGCCTCAGAGGACTAGCGGGAGTAGGAGAGACCCAGTACTTC	CASSLRGLAGVGETQYF
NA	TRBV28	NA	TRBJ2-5	TGTGCCAGCAGTTTTCTTAGGACAGCGCAAGAGACCCAGTACTTC	CASSFLRTAQETQYF
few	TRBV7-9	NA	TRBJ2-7	TGTGCCAGCAGCTTAGCCGGCACTTGGGGAGGACAGGCCTACGAGCAGTACTTC	CASSLAGTWGGQAYEQYF
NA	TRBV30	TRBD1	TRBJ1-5	TGTGCCTGGGAGACAGGGATCGGTCAGCCCCAGCATTTT	CAWETGIGQPQHF
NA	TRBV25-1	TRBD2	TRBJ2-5	TGTGCCAGCAGTTCTAGCGGGAGAAGGCCAGAGACCCAGTACTTC	CASSSSGRRPETQYF
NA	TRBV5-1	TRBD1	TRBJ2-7	TGCGCCAGCAGCATGTCCCGGGACAGGGGGCTTTTATCCTACGAGCAGTACTTC	CASSMSRDRGLLSYEQYF
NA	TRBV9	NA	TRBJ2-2	TGTGCCAGCAGCGTAGTCGCTAGCACTAACACCGGGGAGCTGTTTTTT	CASSVVASTNTGELFF
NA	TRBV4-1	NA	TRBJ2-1	TGCGCCAGCAGCCAGACACTAACTACTAGCCGGGCGCAGTTCTTC	CASSQTLTTSRAQFF
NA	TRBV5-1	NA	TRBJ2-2	TGCGCCAGCAGCTTGGCCTGGGCGAACACCGGGGAGCTGTTTTTT	CASSLAWANTGELFF
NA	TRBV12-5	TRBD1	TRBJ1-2	TGTGCTAGTGGTTTGGAGGGGGCAAGCTATGGCTACACCTTC	CASGLEGASYGYTF
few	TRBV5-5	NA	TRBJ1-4	TGTGCCAGCAGCCTAGGGGCCCGAGGAGGGACTAATGAAAAACTGTTTTTT	CASSLGARGGTNEKLFF
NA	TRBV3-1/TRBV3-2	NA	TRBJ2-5	TGTGCCAGCAGCCAAGAAGGAGGTTTGACAGTCACGGAGGAGACCCAGTACTTC	CASSQEGGLTVTEETQYF
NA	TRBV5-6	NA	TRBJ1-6	TGTGCCAGCAAGGTATCGAATTCACCCCTCCACTTT	CASKVSNSPLHF
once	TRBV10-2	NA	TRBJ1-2	TGCGCCAGCAGTACACCGAACTATGGCTACACCTTC	CASSTPNYGYTF
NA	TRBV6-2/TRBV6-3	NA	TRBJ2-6	TGTGCCAGCAGTTACTCGAATTCTGGGGCCAACGTCCTGACTTTC	CASSYSNSGANVLTF
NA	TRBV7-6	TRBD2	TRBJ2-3	TGTGCCAGCAGCTCAGGACTAGCGGGAGCAGATACGCAGTATTTT	CASSSGLAGADTQYF
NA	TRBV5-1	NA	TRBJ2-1	TGCGCCAGCAGCTTGGGGGGCGGGACTGTCCATGAGCAGTTCTTC	CASSLGGGTVHEQFF